Sequencing of this T cell receptor (beta chain) was carried out in a study of shared clonotypes between healthy human individuals. Generated by immunoSEQ multiplex PCR, the TCRdb table keeps only in-frame clones and is missing some. The sample shows about a million clones, around three quarters of them seen only once. J lost 2 bases, V lost 1 base, and 4 bases had no gene match. The CDR3 sequence is 15 residues long. Germline CDR1 is SGHDT and CDR2 is YYEEEE. The clonotype was recovered from a man younger than 35 in good health. The source material was memory CD4+ T cells sorted from blood. Sample subset: CD45RA-negative fraction. The chain is built from TRBV5-6 and TRBJ2-7; 9 bases line up with TRBD2. The CDR3 DNA is TGTGCCAGCAGCTTGCTAGCGGGGAAAACCTACGAGCAGTACTTC. Protein sequence: CASSLLAGKTYEQYF.